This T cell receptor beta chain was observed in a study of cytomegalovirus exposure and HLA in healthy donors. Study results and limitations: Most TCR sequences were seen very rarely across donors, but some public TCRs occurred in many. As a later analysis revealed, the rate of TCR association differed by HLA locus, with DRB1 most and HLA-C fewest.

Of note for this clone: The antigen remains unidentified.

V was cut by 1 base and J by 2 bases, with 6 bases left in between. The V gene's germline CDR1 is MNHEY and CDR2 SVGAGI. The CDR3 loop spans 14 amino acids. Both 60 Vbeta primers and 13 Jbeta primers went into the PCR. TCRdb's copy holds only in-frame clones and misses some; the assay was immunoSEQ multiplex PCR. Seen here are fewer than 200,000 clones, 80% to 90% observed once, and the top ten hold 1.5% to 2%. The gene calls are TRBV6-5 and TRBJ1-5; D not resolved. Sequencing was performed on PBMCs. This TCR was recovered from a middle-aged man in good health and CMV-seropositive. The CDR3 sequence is CASSYYRGNQPQHF. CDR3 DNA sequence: TGTGCCAGCAGTTACTACAGAGGCAATCAGCCCCAGCATTTT.